Listed below are T cell receptor beta chains from one sample, sequenced in a study of cytomegalovirus exposure and HLA in healthy donors. The protocol was immunoSEQ multiplex PCR, while the TCRdb copy is restricted to in-frame clones and leaves out a portion. The table lists tens of thousands of clones, 96% of them singletons. The sequenced sample was PBMCs. The receptors were gathered from a man aged 18 to 30 in good health and CMV-seropositive. CDR3s include the opening cysteine and the closing phenylalanine or tryptophan. Each record gives: V gene, clone size, D gene, J gene, CDR3 protein, CDR3 DNA. The D gene is left open where the match is weak. Size values are once, few and many counts, or a class for expanded clones, and some rows have none.

V gene: TRBV5-1; clone size: .; D gene: .; J gene: TRBJ1-2; CDR3 protein: CASSLAGENYGYTF; CDR3 DNA: TGCGCCAGCAGCTTGGCAGGGGAGAACTATGGCTACACCTTC
V gene: TRBV18; clone size: once; D gene: .; J gene: TRBJ2-7; CDR3 protein: CASSPGRGNEQYF; CDR3 DNA: TGTGCCAGCTCACCGGGCAGGGGTAACGAGCAGTACTTC
V gene: TRBV6-1; clone size: .; D gene: .; J gene: TRBJ2-3; CDR3 protein: CASSDLADTQYF; CDR3 DNA: TGTGCCAGCAGTGACCTCGCAGATACGCAGTATTTT
V gene: TRBV28; clone size: .; D gene: .; J gene: TRBJ2-4; CDR3 protein: CASSQGGAKVIQYF; CDR3 DNA: TGTGCCAGCAGTCAGGGCGGGGCGAAGGTCATTCAGTACTTC
V gene: TRBV10-3; clone size: .; D gene: TRBD2; J gene: TRBJ2-5; CDR3 protein: CAISDIAGEGETQYF; CDR3 DNA: TGTGCCATCAGTGATATAGCGGGAGAAGGAGAGACCCAGTACTTC
V gene: TRBV7-9; clone size: .; D gene: TRBD1; J gene: TRBJ2-7; CDR3 protein: CASSSPGQGSYEQYF; CDR3 DNA: TGTGCCAGCAGCTCTCCGGGACAGGGGTCCTACGAGCAGTACTTC
V gene: TRBV28; clone size: .; D gene: .; J gene: TRBJ2-1; CDR3 protein: CASGAGTEVDEQFF; CDR3 DNA: TGTGCCAGCGGTGCAGGTACGGAGGTCGATGAGCAGTTCTTC
V gene: TRBV5-4; clone size: .; D gene: TRBD1; J gene: TRBJ1-2; CDR3 protein: CASSSTGHGYTF; CDR3 DNA: TGTGCCAGCAGCTCGACAGGGCATGGCTACACCTTC
V gene: TRBV29-1; clone size: .; D gene: TRBD1; J gene: TRBJ1-1; CDR3 protein: CSVEGDREGKSTEAFF; CDR3 DNA: TGCAGCGTTGAAGGGGACAGGGAGGGAAAGTCCACTGAAGCTTTCTTT
V gene: TRBV18; clone size: .; D gene: TRBD1; J gene: TRBJ1-1; CDR3 protein: CASSFGTGGRTEAFF; CDR3 DNA: TGTGCCAGCTCGTTTGGGACAGGAGGTCGCACTGAAGCTTTCTTT
V gene: TRBV14; clone size: .; D gene: TRBD1; J gene: TRBJ1-1; CDR3 protein: CASSQAHRGTEAFF; CDR3 DNA: TGTGCCAGCAGCCAAGCACACAGGGGAACTGAAGCTTTCTTT
V gene: TRBV29-1; clone size: .; D gene: TRBD1; J gene: TRBJ1-2; CDR3 protein: CSVPGQGHYGYTF; CDR3 DNA: TGCAGCGTACCGGGACAGGGGCACTATGGCTACACCTTC
V gene: TRBV28; clone size: .; D gene: .; J gene: TRBJ1-5; CDR3 protein: CASNVAGAILSNQPQHF; CDR3 DNA: TGTGCCAGCAATGTGGCAGGGGCGATCCTTAGCAATCAGCCCCAGCATTTT
V gene: TRBV6-5; clone size: .; D gene: TRBD1; J gene: TRBJ1-4; CDR3 protein: CASSYLGTENEKLFF; CDR3 DNA: TGTGCCAGCAGTTACCTCGGGACAGAGAATGAAAAACTGTTTTTT
V gene: TRBV11-2; clone size: once; D gene: TRBD1; J gene: TRBJ1-2; CDR3 protein: CASSLEAGGLPETGYTF; CDR3 DNA: TGTGCCAGCAGCTTAGAAGCAGGGGGCCTGCCGGAAACTGGCTACACCTTC
V gene: TRBV5-4; clone size: .; D gene: TRBD2; J gene: TRBJ2-7; CDR3 protein: CASSFRGDGYEQYF; CDR3 DNA: TGTGCCAGCAGCTTCCGGGGGGATGGGTACGAGCAGTACTTC
V gene: TRBV6-5; clone size: .; D gene: .; J gene: TRBJ1-1; CDR3 protein: CASGTRNTEAFF; CDR3 DNA: TGTGCCAGCGGGACACGGAACACTGAAGCTTTCTTT
V gene: TRBV28; clone size: .; D gene: .; J gene: TRBJ2-3; CDR3 protein: CASSSTGVVDTQYF; CDR3 DNA: TGTGCCAGCAGTTCTACGGGAGTGGTAGATACGCAGTATTTT
V gene: TRBV2; clone size: .; D gene: .; J gene: TRBJ1-4; CDR3 protein: CASSERDWSEKLFF; CDR3 DNA: TGTGCCAGCAGTGAACGAGATTGGTCCGAAAAACTGTTTTTT
V gene: TRBV19; clone size: .; D gene: TRBD1; J gene: TRBJ1-1; CDR3 protein: CASSTQTGVNTEAFF; CDR3 DNA: TGTGCCAGTAGTACTCAGACAGGGGTCAACACTGAAGCTTTCTTT
V gene: TRBV11-2; clone size: .; D gene: .; J gene: TRBJ2-5; CDR3 protein: CASSPVAGEEAQYF; CDR3 DNA: TGTGCCAGCAGCCCCGTGGCAGGGGAAGAGGCCCAGTACTTC
V gene: TRBV29-1; clone size: .; D gene: TRBD1; J gene: TRBJ1-2; CDR3 protein: CSVFQPGQGSSYDGYTF; CDR3 DNA: TGCAGCGTTTTCCAGCCGGGACAGGGTTCTTCTTACGATGGCTACACCTTC
V gene: TRBV28; clone size: .; D gene: .; J gene: TRBJ2-5; CDR3 protein: CASSPPLTGQETQYF; CDR3 DNA: TGTGCCAGCAGTCCCCCCCTGACAGGTCAAGAGACCCAGTACTTC
V gene: TRBV10-3; clone size: .; D gene: TRBD2; J gene: TRBJ2-3; CDR3 protein: CAISRTSGANSADTQYF; CDR3 DNA: TGTGCCATCAGTAGGACTAGCGGGGCGAATTCCGCAGATACGCAGTATTTT
V gene: TRBV9; clone size: .; D gene: .; J gene: TRBJ2-7; CDR3 protein: CASSATPGELYEQYF; CDR3 DNA: TGTGCCAGCAGCGCCACCCCGGGAGAGCTATACGAGCAGTACTTC
V gene: TRBV6-1; clone size: .; D gene: TRBD1; J gene: TRBJ1-5; CDR3 protein: CATRAGGKPQHF; CDR3 DNA: TGTGCCACCAGGGCAGGGGGCAAGCCCCAGCATTTT
V gene: TRBV5-1; clone size: .; D gene: .; J gene: TRBJ2-7; CDR3 protein: CASSLPGSNEQYF; CDR3 DNA: TGCGCCAGCAGCTTGCCGGGGTCTAACGAGCAGTACTTC
V gene: TRBV6-1; clone size: .; D gene: .; J gene: TRBJ2-2; CDR3 protein: CASSEGRGTGELFF; CDR3 DNA: TGTGCCAGCAGTGAAGGGCGAGGGACCGGGGAGCTGTTTTTT
V gene: TRBV6-5; clone size: .; D gene: .; J gene: TRBJ1-1; CDR3 protein: CASGGVYTEAFF; CDR3 DNA: TGTGCCAGCGGGGGGGTATACACTGAAGCTTTCTTT
V gene: TRBV4-1; clone size: .; D gene: .; J gene: TRBJ1-1; CDR3 protein: CASSQDLLRGEAFF; CDR3 DNA: TGCGCCAGCAGCCAAGATCTACTTAGGGGAGAAGCTTTCTTT
V gene: TRBV29-1; clone size: .; D gene: TRBD1; J gene: TRBJ2-5; CDR3 protein: CSVPDRGRTEETQYF; CDR3 DNA: TGCAGCGTTCCAGACAGGGGGCGAACGGAAGAGACCCAGTACTTC
V gene: TRBV4-2; clone size: .; D gene: .; J gene: TRBJ2-1; CDR3 protein: CASSRRTEVYNEQFF; CDR3 DNA: TGTGCCAGCAGCCGAAGGACAGAAGTTTACAATGAGCAGTTCTTC
V gene: TRBV11-2; clone size: .; D gene: TRBD2; J gene: TRBJ2-7; CDR3 protein: CASSYKTSGSSYEQYF; CDR3 DNA: TGTGCCAGCAGCTATAAGACTAGCGGGAGTTCCTACGAGCAGTACTTC
V gene: TRBV5-5; clone size: .; D gene: TRBD1; J gene: TRBJ2-5; CDR3 protein: CASSFRQGAETQYF; CDR3 DNA: TGTGCCAGCAGCTTTCGTCAGGGGGCCGAGACCCAGTACTTC
V gene: TRBV7-2; clone size: .; D gene: TRBD2; J gene: TRBJ2-1; CDR3 protein: CASSSQRDYYNEQFF; CDR3 DNA: TGTGCCAGCAGCTCCCAGCGGGACTATTACAATGAGCAGTTCTTC
V gene: TRBV6-1; clone size: .; D gene: .; J gene: TRBJ1-5; CDR3 protein: CASSEGAVSLNQPQHF; CDR3 DNA: TGTGCCAGCAGTGAAGGAGCCGTGAGTCTTAATCAGCCCCAGCATTTT
V gene: TRBV5-1; clone size: .; D gene: .; J gene: TRBJ1-1; CDR3 protein: CASSLAREVGTEAFF; CDR3 DNA: TGCGCCAGCAGCTTGGCGAGGGAGGTCGGCACTGAAGCTTTCTTT
V gene: TRBV28; clone size: .; D gene: .; J gene: TRBJ1-1; CDR3 protein: CASSRDANTEAFF; CDR3 DNA: TGTGCCAGCAGCCGGGATGCGAACACTGAAGCTTTCTTT
V gene: TRBV9; clone size: .; D gene: TRBD1; J gene: TRBJ1-5; CDR3 protein: CASSEGDRDSNQPQHF; CDR3 DNA: TGTGCCAGCAGCGAGGGGGACAGGGACAGCAATCAGCCCCAGCATTTT
V gene: TRBV10-1; clone size: .; D gene: .; J gene: TRBJ2-1; CDR3 protein: CASSGDSYNEQFF; CDR3 DNA: TGCGCCAGCAGCGGGGACTCCTACAATGAGCAGTTCTTC
V gene: TRBV28; clone size: .; D gene: TRBD1; J gene: TRBJ1-4; CDR3 protein: CASRLGQATNEKLFF; CDR3 DNA: TGTGCCAGCAGACTCGGACAGGCAACTAATGAAAAACTGTTTTTT
V gene: TRBV4-1; clone size: .; D gene: .; J gene: TRBJ2-7; CDR3 protein: CASSQETDGYEQYF; CDR3 DNA: TGCGCCAGCAGCCAGGAGACAGACGGCTACGAGCAGTACTTC
V gene: TRBV5-6; clone size: .; D gene: .; J gene: TRBJ1-5; CDR3 protein: CASSFTGNNQPQHF; CDR3 DNA: TGTGCCAGCAGTTTCACAGGTAACAATCAGCCCCAGCATTTT
V gene: TRBV4-2; clone size: once; D gene: .; J gene: TRBJ2-3; CDR3 protein: CASSQGTENTQYF; CDR3 DNA: TGTGCCAGCAGCCAAGGGACTGAGAATACGCAGTATTTT
V gene: TRBV5-5; clone size: .; D gene: TRBD1; J gene: TRBJ1-5; CDR3 protein: CASSSDRAYSNQPQHF; CDR3 DNA: TGTGCCAGCAGCTCGGACAGGGCGTATAGCAATCAGCCCCAGCATTTT
V gene: TRBV5-1; clone size: .; D gene: TRBD1; J gene: TRBJ1-2; CDR3 protein: CASRVDRASNGYTF; CDR3 DNA: TGCGCCAGCCGAGTGGACAGGGCCTCTAATGGCTACACCTTC